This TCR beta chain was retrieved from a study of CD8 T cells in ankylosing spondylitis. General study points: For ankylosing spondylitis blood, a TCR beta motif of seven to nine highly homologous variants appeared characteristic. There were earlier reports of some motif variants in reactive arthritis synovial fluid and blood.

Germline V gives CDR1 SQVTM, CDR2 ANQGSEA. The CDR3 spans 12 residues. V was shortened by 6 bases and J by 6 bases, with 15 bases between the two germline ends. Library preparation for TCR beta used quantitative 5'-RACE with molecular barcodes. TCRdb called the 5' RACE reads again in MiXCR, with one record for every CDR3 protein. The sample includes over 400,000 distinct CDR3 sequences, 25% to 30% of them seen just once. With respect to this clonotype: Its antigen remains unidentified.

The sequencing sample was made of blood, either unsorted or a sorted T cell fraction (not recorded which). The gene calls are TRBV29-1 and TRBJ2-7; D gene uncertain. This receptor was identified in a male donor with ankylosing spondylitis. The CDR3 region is CSVQGWGLEQYF. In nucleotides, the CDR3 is TGCAGCGTCCAAGGGTGGGGTCTCGAGCAGTACTTC.